This T cell receptor (beta chain) was identified in a study of T-cell memory formation after mild COVID-19. MiXCR, run by TCRdb on the 5' RACE reads, gives a single entry per CDR3 protein. Among 470,000 or so distinct CDR3 sequences listed, 25% were seen once. J was trimmed by 3 bases and V by 2 bases; bases with no gene match: 13. Germline values: CDR1 DFQATT, CDR2 SNEGSKA (reference sequence). The CDR3 extends over 18 amino acids. Sequenced sample: PBMCs or a T cell subset sorted from them (not recorded which). The chain links TRBV20-1 to TRBJ1-4, with 9 positions matching TRBD1. This clonotype was obtained from an adult woman who had mild COVID-19 (a few samples of this study predate the infection). Cell type and time point are not known. As DNA, the CDR3 is TGCAGTGCTAGATCGGACAGGGGTCTAACGGTCCCTAATGAAAAACTGTTTTTT. It is translated as CSARSDRGLTVPNEKLFF.